This TCR beta chain stems from a study of cytomegalovirus exposure and HLA in healthy donors. The PCR used 60 Vbeta and 13 Jbeta primers. The protocol was immunoSEQ multiplex PCR, while the TCRdb copy is restricted to in-frame clones and leaves out a portion. Found here are about 140,000 clones, approximately 90% of them singletons; the top ten hold 4% to 6.5%. Points from the study as a whole: Previously analyzed data showed that most TCR beta V segments were productive at a frequency of about 90% or about 30%.

On this clone itself: What it recognizes is unknown.

Germline V gene sequence: CDR1 SGHTA, CDR2 FQGTGA. V was pared by 2 bases and J by 6 bases, with 12 bases of the junction left unmatched. The CDR3 spans 17 residues. This receptor was taken from a woman younger than 45 in good health and CMV-seronegative. What was sequenced was PBMCs. This sequence joins TRBV7-3 and TRBJ2-1, with 8 bases matching TRBD1. CDR3: CASSLPGGDEGTNEQFF. DNA of the CDR3: TGTGCCAGCAGCTTACCAGGGGGCGACGAGGGTACCAATGAGCAGTTCTTC.